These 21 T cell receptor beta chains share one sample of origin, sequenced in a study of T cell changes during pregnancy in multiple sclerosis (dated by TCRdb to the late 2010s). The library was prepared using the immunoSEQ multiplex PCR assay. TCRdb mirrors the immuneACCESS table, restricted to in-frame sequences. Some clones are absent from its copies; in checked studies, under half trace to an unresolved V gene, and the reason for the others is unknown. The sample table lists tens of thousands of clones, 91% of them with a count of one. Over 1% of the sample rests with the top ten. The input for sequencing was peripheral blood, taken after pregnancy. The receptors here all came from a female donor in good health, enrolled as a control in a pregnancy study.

CDR3 nucleotide sequence: TGTGCCAGCAGTTTTCCAGGACATATCGGCGAGCAGTACTTC. It specifies CASSFPGHIGEQYF. The rearrangement uses TRBV27 and TRBJ2-7; tentative D call: TRBD1 (5 bases). The ends were cut back, 3 bases at V and 6 bases at J, with 15 bases in the middle. This CDR3 is built from 14 residues. Germline CDR1 and CDR2: MNHEY and SMNVEV (reference sequence).

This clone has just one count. Here the CDR3 reads CASSGEPRYEQYF. The CDR3 DNA sequence: TGTGCCAGCAGTGGCGAACCTCGGTACGAGCAGTACTTC. The chain couples TRBV25-1 to TRBJ2-7; no definite D call. The CDR3 is 13 residues long. Per the germline V gene, CDR1 is MGHDK and CDR2 is SYGVNS. Trimming cost V 4 bases and J 4 bases, with 11 bases left between them.

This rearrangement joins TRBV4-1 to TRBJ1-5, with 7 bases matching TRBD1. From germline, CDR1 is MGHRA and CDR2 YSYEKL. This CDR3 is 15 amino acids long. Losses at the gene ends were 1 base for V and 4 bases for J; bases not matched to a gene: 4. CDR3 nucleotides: TGCGCCAGCAGCCAAGGCCCACAGGGGAATCAGCCCCAGCATTTT. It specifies CASSQGPQGNQPQHF.

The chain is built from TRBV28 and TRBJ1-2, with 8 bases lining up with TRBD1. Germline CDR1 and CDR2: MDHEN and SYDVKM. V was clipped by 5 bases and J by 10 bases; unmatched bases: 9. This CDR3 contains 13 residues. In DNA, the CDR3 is TGTGCCAGCAGTCAGGGGGCCCCTTCTGACTACACCTTC. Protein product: CASSQGAPSDYTF.

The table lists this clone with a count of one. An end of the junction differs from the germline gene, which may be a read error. The CDR3 bases are TGTGCCAGCAGTGAAGGTTTGACAGGGCCCTACGGGCAGTACTTC. Protein: CASSEGLTGPYGQYF. The rearrangement links TRBV6-1 to TRBJ2-7; 7 nucleotides align to TRBD1. Germline CDR1 is MNHNS and CDR2 is SASEGT. The CDR3 has 15 residues.

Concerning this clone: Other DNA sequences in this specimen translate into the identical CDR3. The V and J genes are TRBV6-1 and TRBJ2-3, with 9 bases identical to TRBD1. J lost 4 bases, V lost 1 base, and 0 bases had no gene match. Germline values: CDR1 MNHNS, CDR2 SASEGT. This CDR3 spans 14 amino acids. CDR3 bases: TGTGCCAGCAGTGAAGGGACAGGGGCAGATACGCAGTATTTT. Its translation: CASSEGTGADTQYF.

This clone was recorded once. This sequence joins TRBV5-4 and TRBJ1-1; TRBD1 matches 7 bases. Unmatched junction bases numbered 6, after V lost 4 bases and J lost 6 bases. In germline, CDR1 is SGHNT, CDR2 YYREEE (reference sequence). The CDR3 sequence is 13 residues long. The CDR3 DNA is TGTGCCAGCAGCCTCCGGGACAGCTCTGAAGCTTTCTTT. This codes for CASSLRDSSEAFF.

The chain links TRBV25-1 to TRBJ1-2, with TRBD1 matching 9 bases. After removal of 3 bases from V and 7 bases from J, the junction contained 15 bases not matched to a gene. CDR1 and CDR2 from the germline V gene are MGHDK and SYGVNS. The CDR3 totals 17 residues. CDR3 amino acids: CASSDLGRGTGSLGYTF. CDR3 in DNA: TGTGCCAGCAGTGATTTGGGTAGGGGGACAGGGTCGCTTGGCTACACCTTC.

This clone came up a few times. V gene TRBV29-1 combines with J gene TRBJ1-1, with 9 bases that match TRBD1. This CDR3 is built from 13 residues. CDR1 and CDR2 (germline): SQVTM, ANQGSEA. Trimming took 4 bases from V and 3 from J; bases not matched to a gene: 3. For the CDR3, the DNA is TGCAGCGTTGGGAGGACAGGGGACACTGAAGCTTTCTTT. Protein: CSVGRTGDTEAFF.

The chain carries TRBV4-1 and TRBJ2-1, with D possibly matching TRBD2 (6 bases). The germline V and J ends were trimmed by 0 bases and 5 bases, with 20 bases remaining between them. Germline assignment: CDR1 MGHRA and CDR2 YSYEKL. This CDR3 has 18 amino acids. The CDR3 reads CASSQEEKPGVGDNEQFF. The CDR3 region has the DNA TGCGCCAGCAGCCAAGAAGAAAAGCCGGGAGTCGGAGACAATGAGCAGTTCTTC.

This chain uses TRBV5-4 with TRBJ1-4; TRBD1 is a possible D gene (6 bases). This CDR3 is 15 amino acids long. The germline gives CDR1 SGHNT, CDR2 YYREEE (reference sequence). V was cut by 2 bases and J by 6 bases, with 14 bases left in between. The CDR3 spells CASSLGGTTHEKLFF. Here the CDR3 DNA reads TGTGCCAGCAGCTTAGGGGGAACAACACATGAAAAACTGTTTTTT.

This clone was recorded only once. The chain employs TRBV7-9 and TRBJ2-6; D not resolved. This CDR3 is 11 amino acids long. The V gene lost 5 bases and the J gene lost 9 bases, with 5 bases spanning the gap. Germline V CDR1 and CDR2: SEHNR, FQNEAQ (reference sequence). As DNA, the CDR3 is TGTGCCAGCAGCCCCGGCAACGTCCTGACTTTC. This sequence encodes CASSPGNVLTF. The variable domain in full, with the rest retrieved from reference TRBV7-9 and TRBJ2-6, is DTGVSQNPRHKITKRGQNVTFRCDPISEHNRLYWYRQTLGQGPEFLTYFQNEAQLEKSRLLSDRFSAERPKGSFSTLEIQRTEQGDSAMYLCASSPGNVLTFGAGSRLTVL.

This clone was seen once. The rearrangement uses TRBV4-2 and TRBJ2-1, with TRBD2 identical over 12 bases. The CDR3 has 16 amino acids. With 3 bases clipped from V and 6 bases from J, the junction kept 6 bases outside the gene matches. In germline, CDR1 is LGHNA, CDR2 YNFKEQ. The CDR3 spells CASSQLLAGGLNEQFF. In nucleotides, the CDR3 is TGTGCCAGCAGCCAGCTACTAGCGGGGGGCCTCAATGAGCAGTTCTTC.

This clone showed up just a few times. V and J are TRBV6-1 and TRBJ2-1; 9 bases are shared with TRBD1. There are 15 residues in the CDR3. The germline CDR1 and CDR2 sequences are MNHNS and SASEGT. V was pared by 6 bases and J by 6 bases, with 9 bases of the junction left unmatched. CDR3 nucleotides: TGTGCCAGCAGCGAGACAGGGGGGAATTTCAATGAGCAGTTCTTC. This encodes CASSETGGNFNEQFF.

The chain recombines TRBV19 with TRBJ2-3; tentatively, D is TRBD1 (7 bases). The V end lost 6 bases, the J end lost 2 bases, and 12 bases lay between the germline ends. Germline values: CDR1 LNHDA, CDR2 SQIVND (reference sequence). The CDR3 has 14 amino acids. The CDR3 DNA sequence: TGTGCCAGTAGCCAGGGGGGTGACACAGATACGCAGTATTTT. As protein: CASSQGGDTDTQYF.

CDR3 DNA sequence: TGTGCCAGCACTTCTAGCGGCTCCAATGAGCAGTTCTTC. Its translation: CASTSSGSNEQFF. The chain links TRBV6-4 to TRBJ2-1; 7 bases are a match to TRBD2. The CDR3 is 13 amino acids. Germline V gene sequence: CDR1 MRHNA, CDR2 SNTAGT. The ends lost 7 bases at V and 6 bases at J; junction bases unmatched: 6.

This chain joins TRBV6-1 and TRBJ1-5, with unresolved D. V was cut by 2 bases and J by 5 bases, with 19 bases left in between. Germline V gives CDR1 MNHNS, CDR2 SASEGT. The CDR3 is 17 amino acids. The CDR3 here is CASSEQTLGFGYQPQHF. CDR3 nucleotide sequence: TGTGCCAGCAGTGAACAGACACTCGGATTCGGTTATCAGCCCCAGCATTTT.

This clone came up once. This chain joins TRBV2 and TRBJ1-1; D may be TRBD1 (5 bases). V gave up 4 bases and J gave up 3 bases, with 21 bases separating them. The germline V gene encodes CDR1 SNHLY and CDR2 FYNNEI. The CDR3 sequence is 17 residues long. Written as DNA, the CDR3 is TGTGCCAGCAGTGTGGGGCTTGGAACCGACAGAGACACTGAAGCTTTCTTT. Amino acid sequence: CASSVGLGTDRDTEAFF.

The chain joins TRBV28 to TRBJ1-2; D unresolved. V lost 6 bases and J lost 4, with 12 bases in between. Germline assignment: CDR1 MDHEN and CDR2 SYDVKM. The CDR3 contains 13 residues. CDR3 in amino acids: CASRGEGFYGYTF. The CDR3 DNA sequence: TGTGCCAGCAGGGGAGAGGGTTTCTATGGCTACACCTTC.

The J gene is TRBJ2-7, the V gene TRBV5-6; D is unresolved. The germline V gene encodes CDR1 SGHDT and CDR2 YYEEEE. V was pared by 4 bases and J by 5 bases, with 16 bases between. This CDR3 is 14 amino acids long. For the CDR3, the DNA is TGTGCCAGCAGCAGAACAACCTCGTTGGACGAGCAGTACTTC. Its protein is CASSRTTSLDEQYF.

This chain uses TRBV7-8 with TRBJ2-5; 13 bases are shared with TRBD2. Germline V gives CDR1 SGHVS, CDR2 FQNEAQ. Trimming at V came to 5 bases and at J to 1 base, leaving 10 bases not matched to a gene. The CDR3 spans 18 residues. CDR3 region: CASSPRRTSGSAQETQYF. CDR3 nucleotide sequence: TGTGCCAGCAGCCCCCGTCGGACTAGCGGGAGTGCCCAAGAGACCCAGTACTTC.